These T cell receptor beta chains were read from a single sample in a study of T cells in Graves' hyperthyroidism and ophthalmopathy. TCRdb redid the calling of the multiplex PCR reads with MiXCR, one entry per CDR3 protein. This table has approximately 600,000 distinct CDR3 sequences, roughly 16% appearing once. Material: blood. Receptors were obtained from a woman under 40 with Graves' hyperthyroidism. The CDR3 runs from the conserved cysteine through the conserved F or W. D genes are given only for firm matches. Clone size is shown for a subset of rows, as once, few, many or a class of expanded clone.

V gene	J gene	clone size	D gene	CDR3 DNA	CDR3 protein
TRBV6-1	TRBJ2-7	once	TRBD2	TGTGCCAGCAGAAACCAAGGGACTAGCGGGAGTGGACGGCAGTACTTC	CASRNQGTSGSGRQYF
TRBV28	TRBJ2-2	many	TRBD2	TGTGCCAGCAGTTTCCTAGCGGGAGGGCCGATGAGGACCGGGGAGCTGTTTTTT	CASSFLAGGPMRTGELFF
TRBV2	TRBJ2-7	.	TRBD1	TGTGCCAGCAGTGGGCTTGGCAGGGGGCAGAACGAGCAGTACTTC	CASSGLGRGQNEQYF
TRBV28	TRBJ2-7	many	.	TGTGCCAGCAGTTCTAGCTTAAGCTCCTACGAGCAGTACTTC	CASSSSLSSYEQYF
TRBV2	TRBJ2-5	many	TRBD2	TGTGCCAGCACCCAAGGGACTAGCCAAGAGACCCAGTACTTC	CASTQGTSQETQYF
TRBV27	TRBJ2-1	many	.	TGTGCCAGCAGCTCGACAGAGAGCTCCTACAATGAGCAGTTCTTC	CASSSTESSYNEQFF
TRBV7-2	TRBJ2-7	few	.	TGTGCCAGCAGCTTGATATCCGAGGGGCCGGCCCCCTACGAGCAGTACTTC	CASSLISEGPAPYEQYF
TRBV5-8	TRBJ2-7	.	TRBD2	TGTGCCGGCAGCTTGTACAGGCCTCAGCGGGGCTACGAGCAGTACTTC	CAGSLYRPQRGYEQYF
TRBV6-1	TRBJ1-1	.	.	TGTGCCAGCAAGGACGGCCCTGAAGCTTTCTTT	CASKDGPEAFF
TRBV7-8	TRBJ1-2	many	.	TGTGCCAGCAGCTTAGAGGGCAGCTTAGCGTACACCTTC	CASSLEGSLAYTF
TRBV20-1	TRBJ2-5	many	.	TGCAGTGCCCCTGCGGTGGGGGTATGGGAGACCCAGTACTTC	CSAPAVGVWETQYF
TRBV20-1	TRBJ2-7	few	TRBD1	TGCAGTGCTAGAGATGTTAGGGGGCGACTCTACGAGCAGTACTTC	CSARDVRGRLYEQYF
TRBV7-6	TRBJ2-1	many	.	TGTGCCAGCAGCTTCCGGCTCTCCGATGAGCAGTTCTTC	CASSFRLSDEQFF
TRBV19	TRBJ2-3	few	.	TGTGCCAGTAGTATCGGAGGGGAAGGCACAGATACGCAGTATTTT	CASSIGGEGTDTQYF
TRBV25-1	TRBJ1-2	.	.	TGTGCCAGCAGCCAGAGCGGCTACTATGGCTACACCTTC	CASSQSGYYGYTF
TRBV28	TRBJ1-1	many	.	TGTGCCAGCAGTTTCTCTCGGGGAGGCACTGAAGCTTTCTTT	CASSFSRGGTEAFF
TRBV19	TRBJ2-3	few	.	TGTGCCAGTAGTATGGGAATTACAGGAGTTGGGGCAGATACGCAGTATTTT	CASSMGITGVGADTQYF
TRBV6-1	TRBJ2-7	.	TRBD2	TGTGCCAGCAGTATAGCGGGAGTAGGATCCTACGAGCAGTACTTC	CASSIAGVGSYEQYF
TRBV6-1	TRBJ2-3	many	.	TGTGCCAGCAGTGAGAGTGAAGATACGCAGTATTTT	CASSESEDTQYF
TRBV12-3/TRBV12-4	TRBJ2-1	many	TRBD2	TGTGCCAGCAGTCCATTTTATAGCGGGAAAAGCTCCTACAATGAGCAGTTCTTC	CASSPFYSGKSSYNEQFF
TRBV12-3/TRBV12-4	TRBJ2-1	.	TRBD2	TGTGCCAGCACCTTTAGCGGGACTCCCTACAATGAGCAGTTCTTC	CASTFSGTPYNEQFF
TRBV30	TRBJ2-3	few	.	TGTGCCACCTCGTTCCGGGACACAGATACGCAGTATTTT	CATSFRDTDTQYF
TRBV27	TRBJ2-5	many	TRBD2	TGTGCCAGCAGTTTCAGCGGGGGGGTTATAGAGACCCAGTACTTC	CASSFSGGVIETQYF
TRBV11-2	TRBJ2-5	many	TRBD2	TGTGCCAGCAGCCGGGGGCTAGCGGGAGGAGAGACCCAGTACTTC	CASSRGLAGGETQYF
TRBV6-2/TRBV6-3	TRBJ1-5	many	.	TGTGCCAGCAGCTTGGGGGGACAAGTCAATCAGCCCCAGCATTTT	CASSLGGQVNQPQHF
TRBV27	TRBJ1-5	.	TRBD1	TGTGCCAGCAGTTGGACAGGCTTTGGCAATCAGCCCCAGCATTTT	CASSWTGFGNQPQHF
TRBV18	TRBJ2-1	many	.	TGTGCCAGCTCACCACAGGGCACTCAGCAGTTCTTC	CASSPQGTQQFF
TRBV10-3	TRBJ1-2	once	TRBD1	TGTGCCATCAGGGGGACAGCTAACTATGGCTACACCTTC	CAIRGTANYGYTF
TRBV19	TRBJ1-2	.	.	TGTGCCAGTCAAGGACTAACCTATGGCTACACCTTC	CASQGLTYGYTF
TRBV7-2	TRBJ2-1	many	.	TGTGCCAGCAGCTTTCAGTTTAATGAGCAGTTCTTC	CASSFQFNEQFF
TRBV20-1	TRBJ1-5	.	.	TGCAGTGCTACCCTGCAAGGCAATCAGCCCCAGCATTTT	CSATLQGNQPQHF
TRBV6-1	TRBJ2-5	few	TRBD1	TGTGCCAGCAGCTCGGACAGGGTGAGGGCAGAGACCCAGTACTTC	CASSSDRVRAETQYF
TRBV27	TRBJ2-1	many	.	TGTGCCAGTGGGAAGGGAAACAATGAGCAGTTCTTC	CASGKGNNEQFF
TRBV6-1	TRBJ2-3	few	TRBD2	TGTGCCAGCAGTTTGCTAGCGGGAGAACTCACAGATACGCAATATTTT	CASSLLAGELTDTQYF
TRBV7-2	TRBJ2-7	many	.	TGTGCCAGCAGCTTAGTTTGGGGAGACGAGCAGTACTTC	CASSLVWGDEQYF
TRBV24-1	TRBJ2-2	many	.	TGTGCCACCAGTGTCGGGGCGGACACCGGGGAGCTGTTTTTT	CATSVGADTGELFF
TRBV29-1	TRBJ2-1	.	TRBD2	TGCAGCGTTGAGCCCCCTAGCGGAACCTACAATGAGCAGCTCTTC	CSVEPPSGTYNEQLF
TRBV2	TRBJ2-5	many	TRBD2	TGTGCCGGCCAACAATTGACTAGCGGGAGTAATCGAGACTTC	CAGQQLTSGSNRDF
TRBV9	TRBJ2-1	.	.	TGTGCCAGCAGCGTATTTAAGGGGGTCTACAATGAGCAGTTCTTC	CASSVFKGVYNEQFF
TRBV28	TRBJ1-2	many	TRBD1	TGTGCCAGCAGTATACAGACAGGGGGCGATTTTTATGGCTACACCTTC	CASSIQTGGDFYGYTF
TRBV11-2	TRBJ2-3	.	TRBD2	TGTGCCAGCAGCTTAGGACCACTAGCGGGCCGCACAGATACGCAGTATTTT	CASSLGPLAGRTDTQYF
TRBV28	TRBJ2-1	.	TRBD1	TGTGCCAGCAGTTTTTTCATGGACAGGGGGCAGACTAGCTTTCCGGTCTTC	CASSFFMDRGQTSFPVF
TRBV7-8	TRBJ1-5	.	TRBD1	TGTGCCAGCAGCCCTCGACAGGGGCCGAGCAATCAGCCCCAGCATTTT	CASSPRQGPSNQPQHF
TRBV28	TRBJ2-1	many	TRBD2	TGTGCCAGCAGTCAGACTAGCGAGATAGGAGATGAGCAGTTCTTC	CASSQTSEIGDEQFF
TRBV5-1	TRBJ1-4	many	.	TGCGCCAGCAGGCCCTACGGACAGAACAATGAAAAACTGTTTTTT	CASRPYGQNNEKLFF
TRBV28	TRBJ2-5	few	.	TGTGCCAGCAGTTTACGGACAGACTATCAAGAGACCCAGTACTTC	CASSLRTDYQETQYF
TRBV18	TRBJ1-5	many	.	TGTGCCAGCTCACCAGCAGGGATCGCGGCTCAGCCCCAGCATTTT	CASSPAGIAAQPQHF